Included here is one T cell receptor (beta chain) sequence, with context. This may be a read error: a much more frequent sequence differs by one nucleotide. TCRdb reprocessed the PCR reads using MiXCR. This table holds tens of thousands of clones, approximately 16% found once. The CDR3 spans 19 residues. Germline loops: CDR1 DFQATT, CDR2 SNEGSKA (reference sequence). Unmatched junction bases numbered 21, after V lost 5 bases and J lost 3 bases. This entry comes from a study of metastatic and nonmetastatic thyroid tumors. Nobody among the patients had been given any treatment before thyroid surgery. What was sequenced was tumor tissue. This sequence originates from a female donor with papillary thyroid cancer or a benign thyroid nodule (not recorded which). Some clones in this sample may be carry-over from other donors' samples. The rearrangement joins TRBV20-1 to TRBJ1-3; 8 positions match TRBD1. The CDR3 DNA reads TGCAGTGCTCGAGGGACAGGCTATACTCAGACGTACTATGGAAACACCATATATTTT. It translates to CSARGTGYTQTYYGNTIYF.